The clone carrying this T cell receptor beta chain was detected ten times or more. The source of the sample is a study of chronic HIV infection and antiretroviral therapy. TCRdb re-derived calls from the 5' RACE reads in MiXCR, one entry per CDR3 protein. Of 30,000 to 45,000 distinct CDR3 sequences in the sample, 7% to 10% are singletons; the top ten hold 2.9%. The CDR3 length is 14 residues. Germline V lookup: CDR1 SQVTM, CDR2 ANQGSEA. Trimming cost V 3 bases and J 4 bases, with 14 bases left between them. This sequence joins TRBV29-1 and TRBJ2-3, with D tentatively TRBD1 (6 bases). The specimen sequenced was peripheral blood. This TCR was sampled from an adult who had HIV and had not received antiretroviral therapy, or was an uninfected healthy control (not recorded which). The CDR3 sequence: CSVEMGRGADTQYF. In nucleotides, the CDR3 is TGCAGCGTTGAGATGGGCAGGGGCGCAGATACGCAGTATTTT.